Presented here are 20 T cell receptor beta chains from one specimen sequenced in a study of blood T cell repertoires in COVID-19. Produced via immunoSEQ multiplex PCR; TCRdb's table is partial and in-frame only. Found here are about 180,000 clones, about 89% of them singletons; the top ten hold around 2.3%. Sequenced sample: peripheral blood. Every receptor here comes from a man aged 35-49 years with active or convalescent COVID-19.

This chain joins TRBV7-9 and TRBJ2-3, with 10 bases that match TRBD2. The CDR3 is 14 residues long. Germline CDR1 reads SEHNR; CDR2 reads FQNEAQ (reference sequence). V lost 6 bases and J lost 5; bases outside the gene matches: 5. CDR3 residues: CASSSSGGIDTQYF. The DNA for the CDR3 is TGTGCCAGCAGTTCTAGCGGGGGAATAGATACGCAGTATTTT.

The rearrangement links TRBV3-1 (or the pseudogene TRBV3-2) to TRBJ1-4; D is uncertain. V shed 0 bases and J shed 13 bases, with 21 bases lying between them. The CDR3 totals 16 residues. The germline CDR1 and CDR2 sequences are LGHDT and YNNKEL (reference sequence). The CDR3 DNA reads as TGTGCCAGCAGCCAAGAGACGCCGGGTCGAAGCGCGGGACTGTTTTTT. Protein product: CASSQETPGRSAGLFF.

This sequence joins TRBV7-9 and TRBJ1-6; the D gene is possibly TRBD1 (6 bases). This CDR3 spans 14 amino acids. Trimming cost V 4 bases and J 8 bases, with 12 bases left between them. CDR1 is SEHNR and CDR2 is FQNEAQ in the germline V gene (reference sequence). The DNA for the CDR3 is TGTGCCAGCAGCTCTACTCCAGGGGATTCACCCCTCCACTTT. It codes for CASSSTPGDSPLHF.

The rearrangement joins TRBV6-6 to TRBJ1-3; 8 positions agree with TRBD1. This CDR3 is built from 17 residues. V was pared by 5 bases and J by 0 bases, with 9 bases of the junction left unmatched. Germline V gene sequence: CDR1 MNHNY, CDR2 SVGAGI (reference sequence). This CDR3 is CASSRQGQAFSGNTIYF. CDR3 nucleotides: TGTGCCAGCAGTCGACAGGGACAGGCGTTCTCTGGAAACACCATATATTTT.

The chain couples TRBV7-8 to TRBJ1-2; 8 nucleotides agree with TRBD1. Looked up from germline, CDR1 is SGHVS and CDR2 is FQNEAQ. CDR3 length: 14 residues. V was clipped by 5 bases and J by 8 bases; unmatched bases: 10. The CDR3 is CASSPTDRARGYTF. DNA for the CDR3: TGTGCCAGCAGCCCCACGGACAGGGCGAGGGGCTACACCTTC.

The rearrangement links TRBV4-1 to TRBJ2-7; 7 positions match TRBD1. Germline V lookup: CDR1 MGHRA, CDR2 YSYEKL. V was pared by 3 bases and J by 2 bases, with 7 bases of the junction left unmatched. The CDR3 is 15 amino acids. Here the CDR3 reads CASSHRQGRAYEQYF. CDR3 bases: TGCGCCAGCAGCCACCGACAGGGACGGGCCTACGAGCAGTACTTC.

This chain links TRBV11-2 with TRBJ1-3, with D hard to call. Germline CDR1 is SGHAT and CDR2 is FQNNGV. The CDR3 consists of 14 residues. The V end was cut by 3 bases, the J end by 3 bases, with 9 bases between. CDR3 loop: CASSFGGGGNTIYF. CDR3 in DNA: TGTGCCAGCAGCTTTGGTGGAGGTGGAAACACCATATATTTT.

The gene calls are TRBV5-1 and TRBJ1-5, with 11 nucleotides matching TRBD1. Germline-derived CDR1 and CDR2 are SGHRS and YFSETQ. The ends lost 4 bases at V and 2 bases at J; junction bases unmatched: 5. CDR3 length: 16 residues. Here the CDR3 DNA reads TGCGCCAGCAGCCGCGGGACAGGGGGTGGCAATCAGCCCCAGCATTTT. This translates into CASSRGTGGGNQPQHF.

This chain links TRBV2 with TRBJ1-3; the D is unclear. The CDR3 is made up of 14 amino acids. With 1 base removed from V and 4 bases from J, the gap between germline ends came to 8 bases. CDR1 and CDR2 from the germline V gene are SNHLY and FYNNEI. The CDR3: CASSEGGSGNTIYF. The CDR3 DNA reads as TGTGCCAGCAGTGAAGGAGGTTCAGGAAACACCATATATTTT.

This chain uses TRBV5-1 with TRBJ1-2; D gene unclear. The CDR3 covers 13 residues. Per germline, CDR1 SGHRS and CDR2 YFSETQ. The V and J ends lost 1 base and 5 bases respectively, with 9 bases between them. CDR3 coding DNA: TGCGCCAGCAGCTTGCAGACGGAGTATGGCTACACCTTC. It yields the protein CASSLQTEYGYTF. The full variable domain, completed using reference TRBV5-1 and TRBJ1-2, is KAGVTQTPRYLIKTRGQQVTLSCSPISGHRSVSWYQQTPGQGLQFLFEYFSETQRNKGNFPGRFSGRQFSNSRSEMNVSTLELGDSALYLCASSLQTEYGYTFGSGTRLTVV.

This chain connects TRBV13 to TRBJ2-5, with 7 bases that match TRBD2. Germline V gives CDR1 PRHDT, CDR2 FYEKMQ (reference sequence). The V segment lost 4 bases and the J segment 2 bases; nucleotides outside the gene matches: 7. This CDR3 is 15 amino acids long. CDR3 amino acids: CASSSDRGEQETQYF. The DNA of the CDR3 is TGTGCCAGCAGCTCAGATCGGGGGGAGCAAGAGACCCAGTACTTC.

This rearrangement joins TRBV27 to TRBJ1-2; tentatively, D is TRBD1 (6 bases). This CDR3 contains 14 residues. CDR1 is MNHEY, CDR2 SMNVEV, per germline (reference sequence). V lost 4 bases, J lost 4 bases, and 13 bases lay in between. CDR3 protein: CASSSRQEPYGYTF. The CDR3 DNA reads TGTGCCAGCAGTTCTAGACAGGAACCCTATGGCTACACCTTC.

V gene TRBV2 combines with J gene TRBJ2-7; 10 bases agree with TRBD1. The junction had 5 bases not matched to a gene; V was cut back by 1 base and J by 5 bases. CDR3 length equals 15 residues. CDR1 is SNHLY and CDR2 is FYNNEI in the germline V gene. The CDR3 region is CASSEGGQGSNEQYF. The CDR3 DNA follows: TGTGCCAGCAGTGAAGGGGGACAGGGGTCCAACGAGCAGTACTTC.

In regard to this clone: The same CDR3 arises from other DNA sequences in this sample as well. The rearrangement links TRBV12-3 or TRBV12-4 to TRBJ1-2; 10 bases are shared with TRBD1. CDR3 length equals 13 residues. V shed 4 bases, J shed 8 bases, and the junction held 4 bases outside the gene matches. In nucleotides, the CDR3 is TGTGCCAGCAGTTCGGGACAGGGGAGAGGCTACACCTTC. It specifies CASSSGQGRGYTF.

This chain connects TRBV28 to TRBJ1-1, with unresolved D. Germline V gene data show CDR1 as MDHEN and CDR2 as SYDVKM. V was shortened by 6 bases and J by 11 bases, with 13 bases between the two germline ends. This CDR3 comprises 11 residues. In nucleotides, the CDR3 is TGTGCCAGCAGCTCCTCGGGGATGGCTTTCTTT. This gives the protein CASSSSGMAFF.

The chain couples TRBV5-1 to TRBJ1-1, with D perhaps TRBD1 (5 bases). The ends were cut back, 2 bases at V and 1 base at J, with 12 bases in the middle. CDR1 SGHRS and CDR2 YFSETQ come from the germline V gene. This CDR3 is 15 amino acids long. CDR3 amino acids: CASSLGAGGNTEAFF. The CDR3 DNA is TGCGCCAGCAGCTTAGGAGCCGGGGGGAACACTGAAGCTTTCTTT.

The chain links TRBV9 to TRBJ2-3; 9 nucleotides line up with TRBD2. V shed 3 bases, J shed 4 bases, and the junction held 3 bases outside the gene matches. Germline assignment: CDR1 SGDLS and CDR2 YYNGEE. The CDR3 spans 14 residues. CDR3 nucleotide sequence: TGTGCCAGCAGCGAGCGGGGGGCGCCAGATACGCAGTATTTT. This translates into CASSERGAPDTQYF.

The chain uses TRBV9 and TRBJ1-5, with a weak D call TRBD1 (5 bases). V lost 2 bases and J lost 3, with 6 bases in between. This CDR3 is 13 amino acids long. Germline V CDR1 and CDR2: SGDLS, YYNGEE. The CDR3 DNA sequence: TGTGCCAGCAGCGTGGGGCCCAATCAGCCCCAGCATTTT. It yields the protein CASSVGPNQPQHF.

This chain uses TRBV5-1 with TRBJ1-6; the D gene is possibly TRBD1 (6 bases). The V end was cut by 0 bases, the J end by 6 bases, with 22 bases between. CDR3 size: 19 residues. Germline V gives CDR1 SGHRS, CDR2 YFSETQ. CDR3 DNA sequence: TGCGCCAGCAGCTTGGAGAGGCGGGGGGCCCTCCAGATTAATTCACCCCTCCACTTT. This gives the protein CASSLERRGALQINSPLHF.

The genes are TRBV6-5 and TRBJ2-1; D is possibly TRBD2 (6 bases). Trimming shortened V by 8 bases and J by 0 bases, and 14 bases separated the two germline ends. This CDR3 has 15 residues. Looked up from germline, CDR1 is MNHEY and CDR2 is SVGAGI. The CDR3, as DNA: TGTGCCAGCTCTGACGGACTAAGCTCCTACAATGAGCAGTTCTTC. Translation: CASSDGLSSYNEQFF.